A selection of T cell receptor beta chains follows, all from one sample in a study of blood T cell repertoires in COVID-19. Sequenced by immunoSEQ multiplex PCR; TCRdb stores in-frame clones only, minus some. The sample includes about 180,000 clones, about 86% of them seen just once. The specimen sequenced was peripheral blood. The receptors shown here come from a man in his fifties with active or convalescent COVID-19. Both conserved end residues are part of each CDR3. The D gene is left open where the match is weak. Size is omitted from some rows. Given values are once, few, many or a class for expanded clones.

d_gene,abundance,v_gene,j_gene,CDR3aa,CDR3nt
NA,NA,TRBV11-2,TRBJ1-1,CASSSLAAVNTEAFF,TGTGCCAGCAGCTCTCTGGCCGCAGTGAACACTGAAGCTTTCTTT
TRBD1,NA,TRBV12-3/TRBV12-4,TRBJ1-1,CASRTSGGAEAFF,TGTGCCAGCAGGACCTCAGGGGGCGCGGAAGCTTTCTTT
TRBD1,NA,TRBV28,TRBJ1-4,CASSRHDRGGEKLFF,TGTGCCAGCAGTCGACACGACAGGGGCGGAGAAAAACTGTTTTTT
NA,NA,TRBV9,TRBJ1-1,CASGPGRNTEAFF,TGTGCCAGCGGACCAGGGCGGAACACTGAAGCTTTCTTT
TRBD2,NA,TRBV3-1/TRBV3-2,TRBJ2-5,CASSQEGGEETQYF,TGTGCCAGCAGCCAAGAGGGAGGGGAAGAGACCCAGTACTTC
NA,NA,TRBV6-1,TRBJ2-1,CASSEEGRSPYNEQFF,TGTGCCAGCAGTGAAGAGGGGAGGTCACCTTACAATGAGCAGTTCTTC
TRBD1,NA,TRBV3-1/TRBV3-2,TRBJ1-3,CAAGGTGGTYSGNTIYF,TGTGCCGCAGGGGGGACAGGGGGTACTTACTCTGGAAACACCATATATTTT
NA,once,TRBV30,TRBJ1-5,CAYAGNSNQPQHF,TGTGCCTATGCAGGGAATAGCAATCAGCCCCAGCATTTT
NA,NA,TRBV1,TRBJ2-7,CTSSQPITSGETYEQYF,TGCACCAGCAGCCAACCGATAACTAGCGGGGAAACCTACGAGCAGTACTTC
NA,NA,TRBV18,TRBJ1-2,CASSLQENDGYTF,TGTGCCAGCTCACTACAGGAGAATGATGGCTACACCTTC
TRBD1,NA,TRBV30,TRBJ2-4,CAWSVQGQGSFSKNIQYF,TGTGCCTGGAGTGTACAGGGACAGGGCTCCTTTTCCAAAAACATTCAGTACTTC
TRBD2,NA,TRBV19,TRBJ2-1,CASIGLAGRNEQFF,TGTGCCAGTATTGGGCTAGCGGGGCGGAATGAGCAGTTCTTC
TRBD2,NA,TRBV4-1,TRBJ2-2,CASSQPGLAAPELFF,TGCGCCAGCAGCCAGCCGGGACTAGCGGCCCCGGAGCTGTTTTTT
TRBD1,NA,TRBV7-6,TRBJ2-1,CASSLPRGQGGNEQFF,TGTGCCAGCAGCCTACCGCGCGGACAGGGGGGCAATGAGCAGTTCTTC
TRBD2,NA,TRBV3-1/TRBV3-2,TRBJ2-3,CASSQVAGELDRSTDTQYF,TGTGCCAGCAGCCAAGTGGCGGGGGAGCTAGACCGATCCACAGATACGCAGTATTTT
NA,NA,TRBV10-3,TRBJ1-4,CAISTGLNEKLFF,TGTGCCATCAGTACAGGCCTGAATGAAAAACTGTTTTTT
TRBD1,few,TRBV3-1/TRBV3-2,TRBJ1-6,CASSQPGQHNSPLHF,TGTGCCAGCAGCCAACCGGGACAGCATAATTCACCCCTCCACTTT
NA,NA,TRBV9,TRBJ1-2,CASSVGQGSYGYTF,TGTGCCAGCAGCGTCGGGCAGGGATCCTATGGCTACACCTTC
NA,NA,TRBV3-1/TRBV3-2,TRBJ1-3,CASSGRGIVSGNTIYF,TGTGCCAGCAGCGGAAGAGGTATTGTCTCTGGAAACACCATATATTTT
TRBD1,NA,TRBV6-4,TRBJ2-5,CASSATGVQGGETQYF,TGTGCCAGCAGTGCCACAGGGGTGCAAGGTGGGGAGACCCAGTACTTC
TRBD2,NA,TRBV24-1,TRBJ2-5,CATMLGGGASETQYF,TGTGCCACCATGCTTGGCGGGGGGGCTTCAGAGACCCAGTACTTC
NA,few,TRBV7-9,TRBJ1-5,CASSLGSGQSNQPQHF,TGTGCCAGCAGCTTAGGATCGGGACAAAGTAATCAGCCCCAGCATTTT
NA,NA,TRBV4-3,TRBJ2-2,CASSHLTGAGDTGELFF,TGCGCCAGCAGCCATCTCACGGGAGCAGGAGACACCGGGGAGCTGTTTTTT
TRBD1,few,TRBV18,TRBJ2-5,CASSPPGQGATGETQYF,TGTGCCAGCTCACCACCTGGGCAGGGGGCTACAGGAGAGACCCAGTACTTC
TRBD1,NA,TRBV28,TRBJ1-5,CASSKTGGGGQPQHF,TGTGCCAGCAGCAAGACAGGGGGAGGGGGTCAGCCCCAGCATTTT
TRBD1,once,TRBV4-3,TRBJ2-1,CASMMLGDREQFF,TGCGCCAGCATGATGCTAGGGGACAGGGAGCAGTTCTTC
NA,NA,TRBV20-1,TRBJ2-7,CSAGSRDEQYF,TGCAGTGCTGGTTCCAGGGATGAGCAGTACTTC
TRBD1,once,TRBV11-2,TRBJ1-1,CASSLATGTGAFF,TGTGCCAGCAGCTTAGCGACCGGGACAGGGGCTTTCTTT
TRBD1,NA,TRBV6-5,TRBJ1-1,CAANRGMNTEAFF,TGTGCCGCCAACAGGGGGATGAACACTGAAGCTTTCTTT
TRBD1,NA,TRBV14,TRBJ1-2,CASSPPGTGVGGYTF,TGTGCCAGCAGCCCCCCCGGGACAGGGGTAGGTGGCTACACCTTC
TRBD1,NA,TRBV7-2,TRBJ1-2,CASSVSGGQGYDGYTF,TGTGCCAGCAGCGTATCTGGGGGACAGGGGTATGATGGCTACACCTTC
TRBD1,NA,TRBV7-9,TRBJ1-4,CASSFDRVDEKLFF,TGTGCCAGCAGCTTCGACAGGGTGGACGAAAAACTGTTTTTT
NA,once,TRBV6-5,TRBJ1-5,CASRRELANQPQHF,TGTGCCAGCCGGAGGGAGTTGGCCAATCAGCCCCAGCATTTT
TRBD2,NA,TRBV6-4,TRBJ2-3,CASSREASTDTQYF,TGTGCCAGCAGTCGGGAGGCTAGCACAGATACGCAGTATTTT
NA,NA,TRBV6-5,TRBJ1-1,CASSPGWGRTEAFF,TGTGCCAGCAGCCCCGGGTGGGGGCGTACTGAAGCTTTCTTT
NA,NA,TRBV11-2,TRBJ2-1,CASSLDRVGHEQFF,TGTGCCAGCAGCTTAGACAGGGTAGGACATGAGCAGTTCTTC
NA,NA,TRBV7-9,TRBJ1-2,CASSREMSAYGYTF,TGTGCCAGCAGCCGCGAGATGAGTGCCTATGGCTACACCTTC
TRBD2,NA,TRBV7-6,TRBJ2-3,CASSSGTSESTDTQYF,TGTGCCAGCAGCTCCGGGACTAGCGAAAGCACAGATACGCAGTATTTT
TRBD2,NA,TRBV5-4,TRBJ2-1,CASSFSGTMGNEQFF,TGTGCCAGCAGCTTTTCCGGGACTATGGGCAATGAGCAGTTCTTC
NA,NA,TRBV9,TRBJ2-1,CASSVDRLDEQFF,TGTGCCAGCAGCGTAGACAGGTTGGATGAGCAGTTCTTC
NA,NA,TRBV18,TRBJ1-3,CASSPVWEASGNTIYF,TGTGCCAGCTCACCAGTGTGGGAGGCCTCTGGAAACACCATATATTTT
NA,NA,TRBV6-5,TRBJ2-7,CASSYEQEAYEQYF,TGTGCCAGCAGTTACGAACAAGAGGCATACGAGCAGTACTTC
NA,NA,TRBV18,TRBJ2-7,CASSPGANSYEQYF,TGTGCCAGCTCACCAGGGGCCAACTCCTACGAGCAGTACTTC
NA,NA,TRBV11-1,TRBJ2-3,CAAGTDTQYF,TGTGCCGCAGGGACAGATACGCAGTATTTT
NA,few,TRBV3-1/TRBV3-2,TRBJ2-7,CASSQVSGEQYF,TGTGCCAGCAGCCAAGTATCCGGCGAGCAGTACTTC
TRBD1,NA,TRBV3-1/TRBV3-2,TRBJ1-3,CASTPLTGGHTIYF,TGTGCCAGCACCCCCCTGACAGGGGGACACACCATATATTTT
TRBD2,NA,TRBV27,TRBJ2-5,CASSAGTSVETQYF,TGTGCCAGCAGTGCCGGGACTAGCGTTGAGACCCAGTACTTC